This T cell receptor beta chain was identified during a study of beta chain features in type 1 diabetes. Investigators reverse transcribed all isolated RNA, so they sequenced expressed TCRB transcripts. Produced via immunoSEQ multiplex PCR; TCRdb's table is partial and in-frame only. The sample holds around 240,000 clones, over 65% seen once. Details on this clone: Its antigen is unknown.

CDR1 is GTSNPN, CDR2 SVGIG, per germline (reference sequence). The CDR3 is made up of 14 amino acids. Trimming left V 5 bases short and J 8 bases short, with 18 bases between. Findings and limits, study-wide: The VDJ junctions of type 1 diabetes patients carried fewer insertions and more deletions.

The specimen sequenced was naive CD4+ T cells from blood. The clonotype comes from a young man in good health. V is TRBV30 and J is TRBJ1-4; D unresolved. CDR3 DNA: TGTGCCTGGGCCCCGGGCCCTGCTGGGGAAAAACTGTTTTTT. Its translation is CAWAPGPAGEKLFF.